This T cell receptor beta chain was recovered during a study of blood T cell repertoires in COVID-19. This CDR3 has 18 residues. V shed 2 bases and J 2 bases; nucleotides not matched to a gene: 15. From germline, CDR1 is SGHAT and CDR2 FQNNGV. Sequencing used immunoSEQ multiplex PCR; TCRdb keeps in-frame clones, though not all of them. The sample has about 340,000 clones, 80% to 90% seen once. The sequenced material came from peripheral blood. The chain links TRBV11-2 to TRBJ2-7; 7 bases match TRBD1. This TCR was sampled from a man aged 25 to 40 with active or convalescent COVID-19. CDR3 nucleotides: TGTGCCAGCAGCTTAACAGAATCAGGGGGTCTAAGTACCTACGAGCAGTACTTC. Protein sequence: CASSLTESGGLSTYEQYF.